A single sample gave rise to the 2 T cell receptor beta chains below, sequenced in a study of T-cell reconstitution after alpha-beta-depleted transplantation in children. The TCRbeta library incorporated unique molecular identifiers. One entry per CDR3 protein results from TCRdb running MiXCR on the PCR reads. The table lists about half a million distinct CDR3 sequences, roughly an eighth of them singletons. The input for sequencing was PBMCs from the stem cell graft donor, taken from the stem cell graft. All receptors come from a human donor who donated a stem cell graft to a child with combined immunodeficiency.

The V gene is TRBV29-1, the J gene TRBJ2-1; 10 bases are shared with TRBD2. The V segment lost 5 bases and the J segment 6 bases; nucleotides outside the gene matches: 7. Germline lookup yields CDR1 SQVTM and CDR2 ANQGSEA. This CDR3 comprises 14 residues. The CDR3 is CSVSGGAGGNEQFF. CDR3 in DNA: TGCAGCGTTAGCGGGGGGGCAGGAGGCAATGAGCAGTTCTTC.

The CDR3 is CASSQDLSGGNQETQYF. The CDR3 nucleotides read TGCGCCAGCAGCCAAGACCTTAGCGGGGGGAACCAAGAGACCCAGTACTTC. The chain is built from TRBV4-3 and TRBJ2-5, with 10 bases that match TRBD2. Germline CDR1 and CDR2: LGHNA and YSLEER. V lost 0 bases and J lost 0; bases outside the gene matches: 4. This CDR3 comprises 17 residues.